This TCR beta chain is from a study of beta chain features in type 1 diabetes. Germline V gene data show CDR1 as SGHRS and CDR2 as YFSETQ. The CDR3 spans 15 residues. After removal of 4 bases from V and 5 bases from J, the junction contained 6 bases not matched to a gene. General study findings and limits: Within the patient group, naive, central memory and Treg TCRB repertoires appeared more similar to each other than within healthy donors. Shortening that was moderate but significant affected the TCRB CDR3s of Type 1 diabetes patients in all four CD4+ subsets.

For this clone: Its antigen is currently unknown.

Averaging about 116 mL, one heparinised blood draw was given by each donor. A CD45RO/CCR7/CD25/CD127/CD95/CD27 panel sorted naive, central memory, regulatory and stem cell-like memory CD4+ cells. cDNA synthesis used the whole RNA isolate, giving expressed TCRB sequences. Only in-frame clones appear in the TCRdb table, and some are missing; sequencing was by immunoSEQ multiplex PCR. The repertoire consists of hundreds of thousands of clones, with over 10% occurring once and the leading ten covering less than 0.025%. Material for sequencing was naive CD4+ T cells from blood. The chain has TRBV5-1 and TRBJ2-1; TRBD1 matches at 10 bases. This clonotype was sampled from a man younger than 35 with type 1 diabetes. The CDR3, as DNA: TGCGCCAGCAGCCCCGGGACAGGGGACCACAATGAGCAGTTCTTC. Its translation: CASSPGTGDHNEQFF.